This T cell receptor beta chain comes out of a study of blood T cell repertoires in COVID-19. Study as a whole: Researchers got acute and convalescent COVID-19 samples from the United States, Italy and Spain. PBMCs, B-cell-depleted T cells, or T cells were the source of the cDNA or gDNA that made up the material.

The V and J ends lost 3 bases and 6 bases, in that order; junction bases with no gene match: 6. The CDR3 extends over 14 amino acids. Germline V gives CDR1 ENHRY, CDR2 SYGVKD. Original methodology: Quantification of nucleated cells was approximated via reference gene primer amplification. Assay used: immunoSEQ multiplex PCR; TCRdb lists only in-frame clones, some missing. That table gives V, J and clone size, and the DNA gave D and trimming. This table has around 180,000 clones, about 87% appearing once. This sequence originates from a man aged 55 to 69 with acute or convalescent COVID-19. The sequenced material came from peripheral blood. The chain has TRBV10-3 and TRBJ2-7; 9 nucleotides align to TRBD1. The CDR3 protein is CAISDLGQGTEQYF. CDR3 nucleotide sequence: TGTGCCATCAGTGACCTCGGACAGGGGACCGAGCAGTACTTC.